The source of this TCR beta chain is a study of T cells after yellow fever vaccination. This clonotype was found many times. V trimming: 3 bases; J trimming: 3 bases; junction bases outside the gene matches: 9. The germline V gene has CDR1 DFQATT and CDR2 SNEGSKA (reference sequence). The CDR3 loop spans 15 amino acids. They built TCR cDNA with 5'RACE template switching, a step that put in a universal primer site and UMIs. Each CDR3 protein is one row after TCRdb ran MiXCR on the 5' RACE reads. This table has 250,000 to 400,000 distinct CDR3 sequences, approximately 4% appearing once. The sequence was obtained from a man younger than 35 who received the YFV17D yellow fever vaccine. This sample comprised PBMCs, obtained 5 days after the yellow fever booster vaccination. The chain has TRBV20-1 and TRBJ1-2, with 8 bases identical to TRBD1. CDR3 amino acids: CSARGTGKFYYGYTF. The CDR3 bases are TGCAGTGCTAGGGGGACAGGCAAGTTCTACTATGGCTACACCTTC.